Below, 7 T cell receptor beta chains from the same sample are listed, as sequenced in a study of Ad26.COV2.S vaccination and SARS-CoV-2 variants. Assay: immunoSEQ multiplex PCR; the TCRdb copy retains only in-frame clones and omits some. Here the sample spans about 350,000 clones, 85% being singletons. This sample's treatment: roughly 19 received Ad26.COV2.S at low or high dose, single or two shots; roughly 5 received placebo; per-sample allocation not given. On day 63 after the first injection, vaccine and placebo recipients gave samples. The sequenced sample was peripheral blood, obtained in a trial of Ad26.COV2.S vaccine versus placebo. The receptor source for this set is a person between 18 and 59 years old who received the Ad26.COV2.S COVID-19 vaccine or a placebo.

This clone has just one count. This chain joins TRBV11-2 and TRBJ1-1; TRBD1 agrees at 7 bases. Germline V gene sequence: CDR1 SGHAT, CDR2 FQNNGV. The junction had 4 bases not matched to a gene; V was cut back by 2 bases and J by 1 base. The CDR3 is made up of 15 amino acids. The CDR3 DNA is TGTGCCAGCAGCTTAATGGGACAGCAGAACACTGAAGCTTTCTTT. Translating it yields CASSLMGQQNTEAFF. The full variable domain, completed using reference TRBV11-2 and TRBJ1-1, is EAGVAQSPRYKIIEKRQSVAFWCNPISGHATLYWYQQILGQGPKLLIQFQNNGVVDDSQLPKDRFSAERLKGVDSTLKIQPAKLEDSAVYLCASSLMGQQNTEAFFGQGTRLTVV.

This chain uses TRBV18 with TRBJ2-2, with 9 bases aligning to TRBD1. This CDR3 spans 18 amino acids. V was pared by 3 bases and J by 4 bases, with 12 bases of the junction left unmatched. Per germline, CDR1 KGHSH and CDR2 LQKENI. The CDR3 nucleotides read TGTGCCAGCTCACCGCTCTGGACAGGGGTAGAGAGCACCGGGGAGCTGTTTTTT. Its translation is CASSPLWTGVESTGELFF.

The rearrangement joins TRBV7-9 to TRBJ2-1, with TRBD2 as a possible D gene (6 bases). The CDR3 runs 16 residues. Trimming shortened V by 5 bases and J by 0 bases, and 14 bases separated the two germline ends. In germline, CDR1 is SEHNR, CDR2 FQNEAQ (reference sequence). This chain's CDR3 is CASSPRGGTSYNEQFF. Written as DNA, the CDR3 is TGTGCCAGCAGCCCAAGGGGCGGGACCTCCTACAATGAGCAGTTCTTC.

CDR3 in DNA: TGCAGCGTTGCTGCAGGGACGATGGATACGCAGTATTTT. Encoded protein: CSVAAGTMDTQYF. The chain is built from TRBV29-1 and TRBJ2-3; D possibly uses TRBD1 or TRBD2 (5 bases each). Deletions cut 4 bases from V and 6 bases from J, with 14 bases between. Per germline, CDR1 SQVTM and CDR2 ANQGSEA. The CDR3 consists of 13 residues.

This sequence joins TRBV5-5 and TRBJ2-5; D perhaps matches TRBD1 (5 bases). The V end lost 0 bases, the J end lost 7 bases, and 13 bases lay between the germline ends. The CDR3 is 14 amino acids. Germline lookup yields CDR1 SGHKS and CDR2 YYEKEE (reference sequence). CDR3 sequence: CASSLDGATGTQYF. The CDR3 DNA reads TGTGCCAGCAGCTTGGATGGGGCCACAGGGACCCAGTACTTC.

This clone was recorded only once. The CDR3 DNA sequence: TGTGCTAGTGGTTCGCGAGGGACCGGGGAGCTGTTTTTT. As protein: CASGSRGTGELFF. The chain recombines TRBV12-5 with TRBJ2-2, with D maybe TRBD2 (5 bases). CDR3 length: 13 residues. Germline CDR1 reads LGHNT; CDR2 reads FRNRAP. V lost 4 bases and J 5 bases, leaving 8 bases between the germline ends. The variable domain in full, with the rest retrieved from reference TRBV12-5 and TRBJ2-2, is DARVTQTPRHKVTEMGQEVTMRCQPILGHNTVFWYRQTMMQGLELLAYFRNRAPLDDSGMPKDRFSAEMPDATLATLKIQPSEPRDSAVYFCASGSRGTGELFFGEGSRLTVL.

This chain links TRBV7-9 with TRBJ1-1, with D perhaps TRBD1 (5 bases). V was clipped by 0 bases and J by 1 base, with 9 bases between them. The CDR3 runs to 15 residues. Germline CDR1 and CDR2: SEHNR and FQNEAQ (reference sequence). The CDR3: CASSLASGGNTEAFF. In nucleotides, the CDR3 is TGTGCCAGCAGCTTAGCGTCTGGGGGGAACACTGAAGCTTTCTTT.